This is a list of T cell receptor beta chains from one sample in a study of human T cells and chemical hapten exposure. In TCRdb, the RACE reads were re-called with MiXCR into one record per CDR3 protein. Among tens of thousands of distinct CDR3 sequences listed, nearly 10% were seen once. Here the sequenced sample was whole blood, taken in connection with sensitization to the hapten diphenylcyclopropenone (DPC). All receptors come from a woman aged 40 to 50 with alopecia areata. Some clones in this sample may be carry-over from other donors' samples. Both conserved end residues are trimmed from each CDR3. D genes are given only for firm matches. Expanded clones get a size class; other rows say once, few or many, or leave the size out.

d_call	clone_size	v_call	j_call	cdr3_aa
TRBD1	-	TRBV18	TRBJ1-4	ASSPGTGGWTEKLF
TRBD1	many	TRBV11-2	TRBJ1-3	ASSPMDRGVTIY
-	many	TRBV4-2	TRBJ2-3	ASSPSWTTFTDTQY
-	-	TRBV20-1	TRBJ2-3	SARGGAWMNTQY
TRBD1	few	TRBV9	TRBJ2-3	ASSVRDRGLLSTDTQY
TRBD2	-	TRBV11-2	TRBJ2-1	ASSSSGGPISIYNEQF
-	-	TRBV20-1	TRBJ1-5	SATRGLGSNQPQH
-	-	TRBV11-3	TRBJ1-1	ASSIGDTEAF
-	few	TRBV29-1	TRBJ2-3	SATGSNTQY
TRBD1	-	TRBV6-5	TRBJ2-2	ASSYWNGQGGELF
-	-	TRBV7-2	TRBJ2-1	ASSLGTSSNEQF
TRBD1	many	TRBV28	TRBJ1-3	ASSFLDRGLGNTIY
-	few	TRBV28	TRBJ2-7	ASSTRGLEQY
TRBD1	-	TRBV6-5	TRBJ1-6	ASSYGQGDTLH
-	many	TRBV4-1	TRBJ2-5	ASSQAARREETQY
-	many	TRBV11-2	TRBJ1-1	ASSLRPITEAF
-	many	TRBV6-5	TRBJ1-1	ASSYSWQRDEAF
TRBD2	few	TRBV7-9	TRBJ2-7	ASSYTSGYEQY
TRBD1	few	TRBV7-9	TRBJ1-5	ASSRGGLSNQPQH
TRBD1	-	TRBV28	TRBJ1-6	ASSRFGTGAYNSPLH
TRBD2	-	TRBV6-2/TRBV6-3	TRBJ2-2	ASRRLAGGPDTGELF
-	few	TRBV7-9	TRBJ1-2	ASTGLDRSYGYT